This T cell receptor (beta chain) was observed in a study of blood T cell repertoires in COVID-19. Clones were read by immunoSEQ multiplex PCR, and TCRdb kept only the in-frame ones, dropping some. The sample carries over 200,000 clones, under 85% recorded once. Trimming removed 6 bases at V and 5 bases at J, with 16 bases between. The CDR3 spans 14 residues. Per the germline V gene, CDR1 is LGHNA and CDR2 is YSLEER. Individuals aged about 18 to 90 years were recruited from fewer than 25 US areas. This TCR was recovered from a man aged 55 to 70 who had recovered from COVID-19. The chain is built from TRBV4-3 and TRBJ1-2, with D perhaps TRBD1 (6 bases). Sequenced sample: PBMCs or T cells enriched from blood (not recorded which). CDR3 sequence reads: CASSPSGTTYGYTF. CDR3 sequence (DNA): TGCGCCAGCAGTCCGAGCGGGACAACTTATGGCTACACCTTC.